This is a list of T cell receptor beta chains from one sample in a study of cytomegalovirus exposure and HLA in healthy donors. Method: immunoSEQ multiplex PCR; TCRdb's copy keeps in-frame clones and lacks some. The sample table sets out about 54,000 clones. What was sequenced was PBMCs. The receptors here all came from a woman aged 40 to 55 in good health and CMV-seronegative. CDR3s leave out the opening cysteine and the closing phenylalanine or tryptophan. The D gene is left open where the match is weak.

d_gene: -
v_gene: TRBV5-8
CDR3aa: ASSLTTGTNGQPQH

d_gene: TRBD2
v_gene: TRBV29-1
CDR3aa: SVVGLAGGSQETQY

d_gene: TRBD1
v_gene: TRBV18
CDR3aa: ASSPQGASAF

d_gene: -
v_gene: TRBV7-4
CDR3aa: ATDTGELF

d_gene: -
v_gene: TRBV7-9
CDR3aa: ASSLGREVSTDTQY

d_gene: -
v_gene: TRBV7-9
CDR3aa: ASSLGWTNEQF

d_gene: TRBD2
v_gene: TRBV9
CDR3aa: ASSATPGLAGEDTQY

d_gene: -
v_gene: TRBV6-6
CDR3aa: ASSYSRNTEAF

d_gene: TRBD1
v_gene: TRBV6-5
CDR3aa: ASSYHTGGTEAF

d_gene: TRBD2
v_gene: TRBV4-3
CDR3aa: ASSRLAGETQY

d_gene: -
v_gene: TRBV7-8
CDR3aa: ASSLQDRLEQY

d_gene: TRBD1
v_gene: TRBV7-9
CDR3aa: ASSLGRQGSTDTQY

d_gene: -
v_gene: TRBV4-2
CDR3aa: ASSPPPRDTIY

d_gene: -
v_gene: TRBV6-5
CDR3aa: ASSYSGAVYGYT

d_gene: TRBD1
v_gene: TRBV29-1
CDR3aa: SAGEDRGQF

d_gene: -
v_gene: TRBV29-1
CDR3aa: SVVVQGAGEQF

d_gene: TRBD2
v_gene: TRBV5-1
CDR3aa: ASSIDTGLDRVTGELF

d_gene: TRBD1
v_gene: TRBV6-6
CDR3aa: ASRTGGDTQY

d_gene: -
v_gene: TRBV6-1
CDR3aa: ASSGRSTSSTDTQY

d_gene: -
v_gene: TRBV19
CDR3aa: ASSIDLGVMNTEAF

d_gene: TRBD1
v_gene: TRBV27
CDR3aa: ASSTRDRGDYGYT

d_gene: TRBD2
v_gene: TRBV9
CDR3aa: ASSVVETGNMGREDHNEQF

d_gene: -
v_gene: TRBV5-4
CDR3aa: ASSPAIREGQETQY

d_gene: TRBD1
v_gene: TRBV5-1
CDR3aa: ASSLMDRRYEQY

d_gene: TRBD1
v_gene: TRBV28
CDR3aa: ASRQGAVTGELF

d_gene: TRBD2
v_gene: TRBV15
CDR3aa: ATSRPGLDTDTQY

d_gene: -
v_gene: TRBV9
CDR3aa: ASSVEQGGAGNTIY

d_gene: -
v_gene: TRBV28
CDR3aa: ASSLSRYGYT

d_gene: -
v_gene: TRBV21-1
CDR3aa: ASDRGLAGGPKANEQY